The 30 T cell receptor beta chains given below trace back to one sample, sequenced in a study of cytomegalovirus exposure and HLA in healthy donors. PCR used 60 Vbeta primers and 13 Jbeta primers. Data came from immunoSEQ multiplex PCR; TCRdb stores just in-frame clones and leaves some out. The sample shows under 200,000 clones, roughly 76% of them seen only once. Sequenced: PBMCs. The receptors originated from a woman in her 50s in good health and CMV-seronegative.

This chain links TRBV18 with TRBJ1-2; 7 bases fit TRBD1. This CDR3 comprises 19 residues. The V segment lost 3 bases and the J segment 0 bases; nucleotides outside the gene matches: 16. Per the germline V gene, CDR1 is KGHSH and CDR2 is LQKENI. CDR3 nucleotides: TGTGCCAGCTCACCGGTGGACAGGCCGAAATCGTCGACTAACTATGGCTACACCTTC. Amino acids: CASSPVDRPKSSTNYGYTF.

The gene calls are TRBV7-9 and TRBJ1-5; D is perhaps TRBD1 (6 bases). The V gene's germline CDR1 is SEHNR and CDR2 FQNEAQ (reference sequence). Trimming shortened V by 7 bases and J by 4 bases, and 14 bases separated the two germline ends. The CDR3 has 14 amino acids. CDR3 in DNA: TGTGCCAGCACACAGGGAGGGGGGAATCAGCCCCAGCATTTT. Translation: CASTQGGGNQPQHF.

The chain joins TRBV6-1 to TRBJ2-1; 11 nucleotides agree with TRBD1. Germline assignment: CDR1 MNHNS and CDR2 SASEGT. Trimming took 3 bases from V and 13 from J; bases not matched to a gene: 8. The CDR3 sequence is 14 residues long. The CDR3 DNA reads TGTGCCAGCAGTGACGGACAGGGGGCTAGGGTTCAGTTCTTC. Protein sequence: CASSDGQGARVQFF.

The chain joins TRBV18 to TRBJ1-1; D is possibly TRBD1 (6 bases). The CDR3 covers 14 residues. Between the trimmed V and J ends, which lost 6 bases and 4 bases, there was a span of 15 bases. Germline lookup yields CDR1 KGHSH and CDR2 LQKENI. The DNA of the CDR3 is TGTGCCAGCTCCCAAGACAGGTCGGGCACTGAAGCTTTCTTT. It is translated as CASSQDRSGTEAFF.

This chain connects TRBV14 to TRBJ2-1, with D unclear. This CDR3 spans 14 amino acids. Germline V CDR1 and CDR2: SGHDN, FVKESK. V lost 0 bases, J lost 4 bases, and 7 bases lay in between. In nucleotides, the CDR3 is TGTGCCAGCAGCCAAGAATCCAGATACAATGAGCAGTTCTTC. The encoded protein is CASSQESRYNEQFF. Full variable domain (outside the CDR3, taken from reference TRBV14 and TRBJ2-1): EAGVTQFPSHSVIEKGQTVTLRCDPISGHDNLYWYRRVMGKEIKFLLHFVKESKQDESGMPNNRFLAERTGGTYSTLKVQPAELEDSGVYFCASSQESRYNEQFFGPGTRLTVL.

J is TRBJ1-4 and V is TRBV4-3, with 7 bases aligning to TRBD1. After removal of 4 bases from V and 6 bases from J, the junction contained 5 bases not matched to a gene. CDR1 and CDR2 from the germline V gene are LGHNA and YSLEER. The CDR3 runs 14 residues. Written as DNA, the CDR3 is TGCGCCAGCAGCCGAACAGGGGAGGATGAAAAACTGTTTTTT. Protein sequence: CASSRTGEDEKLFF.

In DNA, the CDR3 is TGTGCCAGCAGTATCTCCGCGGGGGCTAGCACAGATACGCAGTATTTT. It translates to CASSISAGASTDTQYF. This chain links TRBV7-2 with TRBJ2-3; TRBD2 is a possible D gene (7 bases). The CDR3 contains 16 residues. Germline lookup yields CDR1 SGHTA and CDR2 FQGNSA. Trimming removed 6 bases at V and 0 bases at J, with 16 bases between.

The chain is built from TRBV5-6 and TRBJ2-2; D is unresolved. This CDR3 has 16 residues. V lost 2 bases and J lost 3, with 14 bases in between. CDR1 is SGHDT and CDR2 is YYEEEE in the germline V gene. CDR3 amino acids: CASSFAPGLYTGELFF. CDR3 nucleotide sequence: TGTGCCAGCAGCTTCGCCCCAGGTCTCTACACCGGGGAGCTGTTTTTT.

The chain recombines TRBV29-1 with TRBJ1-4; D may be TRBD1 (5 bases). CDR1 and CDR2 (germline): SQVTM, ANQGSEA. The CDR3 spans 11 residues. V dropped 2 bases and J dropped 8 bases, with 6 bases sitting between them. The CDR3 loop is CSVERGEKLFF. CDR3 DNA sequence: TGCAGCGTTGAACGGGGGGAAAAACTGTTTTTT.

V gene TRBV14 combines with J gene TRBJ1-2, with D uncertain. Between the trimmed V and J ends, which lost 2 bases and 4 bases, there was a span of 5 bases. This CDR3 has 12 amino acids. Germline loops: CDR1 SGHDN, CDR2 FVKESK. Here the CDR3 reads CASSQRGYGYTF. The CDR3 DNA is TGTGCCAGCAGCCAACGGGGCTATGGCTACACCTTC.

The chain joins TRBV2 to TRBJ2-2; 11 nucleotides agree with TRBD2. CDR3 length: 16 residues. Germline V gives CDR1 SNHLY, CDR2 FYNNEI. Trimming took 5 bases from V and 4 from J; bases not matched to a gene: 6. The CDR3 loop is CASSISGGATTGELFF. The DNA for the CDR3 is TGTGCCAGCAGTATTAGCGGGGGGGCGACCACCGGGGAGCTGTTTTTT.

The chain links TRBV7-2 to TRBJ2-3, with 14 bases that match TRBD2. Germline V gives CDR1 SGHTA, CDR2 FQGNSA. CDR3 length: 15 residues. Unmatched junction bases numbered 5, after V lost 5 bases and J lost 7 bases. The DNA of the CDR3 is TGTGCCAGCAGCCCAGGACTAGCGGGGGGCCATACGCAGTATTTT. This sequence encodes CASSPGLAGGHTQYF.

The table lists this clone with a few counts. V gene TRBV7-3 combines with J gene TRBJ1-2; 11 bases map to TRBD1. Trimming at V came to 4 bases and at J to 6 bases, leaving 4 bases not matched to a gene. The CDR3 sequence is 14 residues long. Germline V gene lookup returns CDR1 SGHTA and CDR2 FQGTGA. CDR3 region: CASSSGQGANGYTF. For the CDR3, the DNA is TGTGCCAGCAGCTCCGGACAGGGGGCGAATGGCTACACCTTC.

This clone appeared once. This chain joins TRBV4-3 and TRBJ2-3; 8 nucleotides align to TRBD2. CDR1 and CDR2 from the germline V gene are LGHNA and YSLEER. There are 14 residues in the CDR3. Losses at the gene ends were 4 bases for V and 3 bases for J; bases not matched to a gene: 3. The CDR3 sequence: CASSLGLATDTQYF. The CDR3 bases are TGCGCCAGCAGCCTAGGACTAGCTACAGATACGCAGTATTTT.

The genes are TRBV6-1 and TRBJ2-2; D gene unclear. Germline loops: CDR1 MNHNS, CDR2 SASEGT. This CDR3 contains 14 residues. V lost 5 bases, J lost 3 bases, and 10 bases lay in between. Here the CDR3 DNA reads TGTGCCAGCAGTTTAGCTCCGGACACCGGGGAGCTGTTTTTT. Translation: CASSLAPDTGELFF.

This chain uses TRBV28 with TRBJ1-2; D not resolved. The CDR3 is made up of 15 amino acids. The germline gives CDR1 MDHEN, CDR2 SYDVKM. Trimming cost V 6 bases and J 2 bases, with 16 bases left between them. In nucleotides, the CDR3 is TGTGCCAGCAGAGCCCCGGAGAGAAGGAACTATGGCTACACCTTC. Protein product: CASRAPERRNYGYTF.

The J gene is TRBJ2-4, the V gene TRBV19; no definite D call. V shed 1 base and J shed 4 bases, with 5 bases lying between them. The CDR3 extends over 13 amino acids. Germline V lookup: CDR1 LNHDA, CDR2 SQIVND (reference sequence). In DNA, the CDR3 is TGTGCCAGTAGTATAGGCCAGAAAAACATTCAGTACTTC. Translated: CASSIGQKNIQYF.

The J gene is TRBJ1-4, the V gene TRBV18, with D possibly TRBD1 on 5 matching bases. CDR3 length equals 12 residues. Germline CDR1 is KGHSH and CDR2 is LQKENI. Trimming removed 8 bases at V and 10 bases at J, with 14 bases between. CDR3 nucleotides: TGTGCCAGCCAAACAGGTGACGGAAAACTGTTTTTT. Translated: CASQTGDGKLFF.

The chain employs TRBV5-1 and TRBJ2-1, with D possibly matching TRBD2 (6 bases). The germline CDR1 and CDR2 sequences are SGHRS and YFSETQ. The CDR3 runs 15 residues. Trimming left V 0 bases short and J 7 bases short, with 14 bases between. The CDR3 loop is CASSLGTPRGNEQFF. The CDR3 region has the DNA TGCGCCAGCAGCTTGGGTACTCCCCGGGGGAATGAGCAGTTCTTC. Complete variable domain (other parts from reference TRBV5-1 and TRBJ2-1): KAGVTQTPRYLIKTRGQQVTLSCSPISGHRSVSWYQQTPGQGLQFLFEYFSETQRNKGNFPGRFSGRQFSNSRSEMNVSTLELGDSALYLCASSLGTPRGNEQFFGPGTRLTVL.

About this clone itself: The junction shows a germline mismatch at one end, possibly a read error. CDR3 region: CSAGVPIVF. The DNA for the CDR3 is TGCAGTGCTGGAGTCCCCATTGTTTTC. V gene TRBV20-1 combines with J gene TRBJ1-2; D uncertain. The germline V gene has CDR1 DFQATT and CDR2 SNEGSKA (reference sequence). The CDR3 length is 9 residues.

The rearrangement uses TRBV9 and TRBJ2-2, with 9 bases that match TRBD1. CDR3 length: 16 amino acids. The germline V gene has CDR1 SGDLS and CDR2 YYNGEE. V shed 0 bases, J shed 1 base, and the junction held 1 base outside the gene matches. The CDR3 loop is CASSVAGQGNTGELFF. DNA of the CDR3: TGTGCCAGCAGCGTAGCGGGACAGGGGAACACCGGGGAGCTGTTTTTT.

The gene calls are TRBV6-5 and TRBJ1-1; 11 positions match TRBD1. Germline lookup yields CDR1 MNHEY and CDR2 SVGAGI. There are 15 residues in the CDR3. J was trimmed by 4 bases and V by 8 bases; bases with no gene match: 9. Here the CDR3 reads CASRTPGTGGTEAFF. For the CDR3, the DNA is TGTGCCAGCCGTACCCCCGGGACAGGGGGCACTGAAGCTTTCTTT.

The rearrangement links TRBV10-3 to TRBJ2-1; 13 nucleotides match TRBD2. This CDR3 spans 15 amino acids. CDR1 is ENHRY and CDR2 is SYGVKD in the germline V gene. Trimming removed 11 bases from V and 5 bases from J; junction bases left unmatched: 9. The DNA of the CDR3 is TGTGCCGCCTCGTCGGGGACTAGCGGGAACAATGAGCAGTTCTTC. Its protein product is CAASSGTSGNNEQFF.

CDR3 sequence reads: CASSPRMASGGGSDNEQFF. DNA for the CDR3: TGTGCCAGCAGCCCGCGGATGGCTAGCGGGGGGGGCAGTGACAATGAGCAGTTCTTC. The gene calls are TRBV7-3 and TRBJ2-1, with 12 bases that match TRBD2. Trimming cost V 5 bases and J 5 bases; bases outside gene matches: 16. Germline CDR1 reads SGHTA; CDR2 reads FQGTGA. The CDR3 consists of 19 residues.

The genes are TRBV7-2 and TRBJ2-3; the D gene is possibly TRBD2 (6 bases). The V end was cut by 2 bases, the J end by 3 bases, with 12 bases between. The germline V gene has CDR1 SGHTA and CDR2 FQGNSA. The CDR3 length is 15 residues. The CDR3 nucleotides read TGTGCCAGCAGCTTAAGAGGCGGGGAAACAGATACGCAGTATTTT. Protein: CASSLRGGETDTQYF. The variable domain in full, with the rest retrieved from reference TRBV7-2 and TRBJ2-3, is GAGVSQSPSNKVTEKGKDVELRCDPISGHTALYWYRQSLGQGLEFLIYFQGNSAPDKSGLPSDRFSAERTGGSVSTLTIQRTQQEDSAVYLCASSLRGGETDTQYFGPGTRLTVL.

The rearrangement joins TRBV5-1 to TRBJ2-5, with 7 bases that match TRBD1. The DNA matches TRBJ2-7 better at its end, which makes the J call doubtful. This CDR3 has 14 amino acids. Germline loops: CDR1 SGHRS, CDR2 YFSETQ. The CDR3: CASSVYRGSYEQYF. The CDR3, as DNA: TGCGCCAGCAGCGTTTACAGGGGATCCTACGAGCAGTACTTC.

The V call is TRBV6-1, the J call TRBJ1-5; weak D call: TRBD1 (5 bases). There are 15 residues in the CDR3. Trimming shortened V by 6 bases and J by 7 bases, and 19 bases separated the two germline ends. Germline CDR1 and CDR2: MNHNS and SASEGT. CDR3: CASSSLLGGWQPQHF. CDR3 coding DNA: TGTGCCAGCAGCTCTCTTTTGGGGGGTTGGCAGCCCCAGCATTTT.

J is TRBJ1-2 and V is TRBV19, with D unresolved. The CDR3 covers 12 residues. V was trimmed by 11 bases and J by 5 bases, leaving 15 bases between them. Germline CDR1 LNHDA, CDR2 SQIVND (reference sequence). The DNA of the CDR3 is TGTGCCGGAGGTGACAAGACATATGGCTACACCTTC. It yields the protein CAGGDKTYGYTF.

The J gene is TRBJ1-2, the V gene TRBV2; 7 bases are shared with TRBD1. The CDR3 spans 14 residues. Looked up from germline, CDR1 is SNHLY and CDR2 is FYNNEI. J was trimmed by 10 bases and V by 2 bases; bases with no gene match: 10. The CDR3 DNA is TGTGCCAGCAGTGAAATGACAGGGTTTAAGGACTACACCTTC. This encodes CASSEMTGFKDYTF.

The rearrangement uses TRBV11-2 and TRBJ1-2; D may be TRBD1 (5 bases). The CDR3 has 13 amino acids. The V and J ends lost 6 bases and 1 base respectively, with 9 bases between them. The germline V gene encodes CDR1 SGHAT and CDR2 FQNNGV. CDR3 DNA: TGTGCCAGCAGGTCGACAGTTAACTATGGCTACACCTTC. Its protein product is CASRSTVNYGYTF.